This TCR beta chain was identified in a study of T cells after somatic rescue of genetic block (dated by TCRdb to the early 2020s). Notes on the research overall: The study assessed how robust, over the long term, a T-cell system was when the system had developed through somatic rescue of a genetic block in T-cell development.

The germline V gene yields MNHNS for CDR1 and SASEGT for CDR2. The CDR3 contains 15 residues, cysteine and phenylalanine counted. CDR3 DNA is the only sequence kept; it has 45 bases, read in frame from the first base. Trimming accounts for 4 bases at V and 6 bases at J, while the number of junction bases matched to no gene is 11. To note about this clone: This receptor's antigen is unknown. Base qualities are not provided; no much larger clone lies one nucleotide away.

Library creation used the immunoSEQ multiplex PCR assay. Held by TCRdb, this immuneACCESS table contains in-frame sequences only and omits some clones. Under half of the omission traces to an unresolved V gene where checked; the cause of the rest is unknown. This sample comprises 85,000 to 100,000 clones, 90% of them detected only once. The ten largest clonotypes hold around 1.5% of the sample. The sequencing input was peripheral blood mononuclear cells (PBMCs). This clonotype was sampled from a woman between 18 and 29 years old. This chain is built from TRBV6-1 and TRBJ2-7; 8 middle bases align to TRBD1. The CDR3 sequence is CASSALSDRAGEQYF. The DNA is TGTGCCAGCAGTGCCCTATCGGACAGGGCTGGCGAGCAGTACTTC.